This T cell receptor beta chain was obtained from a study of regulatory T cells in long-lasting Graves disease. About the research overall: It was over 5 years of antithyroid drugs, with positive TSH receptor antibodies, that meant persistent Graves' disease.

Time point described: persistent/refractory GD, antithyroid drugs over 5 years with positive TRAb. PBMCs were the source of the RNA used for TCR sequencing. In regard to this clonotype: Its antigen is undetermined.

Through Arm-PCR of CDR3 regions and iRepertoire HTBI primers, TCR beta libraries were built. TCRdb reprocessed the multiplex PCR reads via MiXCR and lists one record per CDR3 protein. The data contain some 430,000 distinct CDR3 sequences, about 22% of them singletons. General study points: Since the sample size was small, accuracy may have been reduced. Segments TRBV28, TRBJ1-2 and TRBJ2-5 showed preferential usage in persistent disease.

The length of the CDR3 is 15 residues. Germline CDR1 reads SGHRS; CDR2 reads YFSETQ. J was trimmed by 2 bases and V by 8 bases; bases with no gene match: 7. The starting material was peripheral blood mononuclear cells (PBMCs), obtained when the disease was refractory, from a patient treated with antithyroid drugs. The rearrangement joins TRBV5-1 to TRBJ2-2, with 9 positions matching TRBD2. This receptor was identified in a female donor with Graves disease. Here the CDR3 DNA reads TGCGCCAGTATGGTCCTAGCGGGAAACACCGGGGAGCTGTTTTTT. It translates to CASMVLAGNTGELFF.